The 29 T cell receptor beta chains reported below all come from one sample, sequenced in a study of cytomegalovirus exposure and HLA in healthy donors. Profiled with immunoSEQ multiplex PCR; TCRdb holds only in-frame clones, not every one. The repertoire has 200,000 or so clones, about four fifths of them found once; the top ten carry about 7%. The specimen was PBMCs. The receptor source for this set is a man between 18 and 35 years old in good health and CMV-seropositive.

The CDR3 region has the DNA TGTGCTAGTGGTTCCAACGGGACAGGGAACTACGAGCAGTACTTC. Its translation: CASGSNGTGNYEQYF. The rearrangement links TRBV12-5 to TRBJ2-7; 9 bases are shared with TRBD1. Trimming at V came to 4 bases and at J to 3 bases, leaving 7 bases not matched to a gene. CDR1 is LGHNT and CDR2 is FRNRAP in the germline V gene. The CDR3 totals 15 residues.

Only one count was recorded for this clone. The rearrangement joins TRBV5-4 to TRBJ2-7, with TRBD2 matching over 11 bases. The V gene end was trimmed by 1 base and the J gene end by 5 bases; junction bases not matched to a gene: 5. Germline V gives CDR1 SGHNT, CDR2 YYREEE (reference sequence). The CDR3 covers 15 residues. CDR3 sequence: CASSLSTSGTHEQYF. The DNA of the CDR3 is TGTGCCAGCAGCTTGTCGACTAGCGGGACCCACGAGCAGTACTTC. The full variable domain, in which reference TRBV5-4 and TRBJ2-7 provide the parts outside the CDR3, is ETGVTQSPTHLIKTRGQQVTLRCSSQSGHNTVSWYQQALGQGPQFIFQYYREEENGRGNFPPRFSGLQFPNYSSELNVNALELDDSALYLCASSLSTSGTHEQYFGPGTRLTVT.

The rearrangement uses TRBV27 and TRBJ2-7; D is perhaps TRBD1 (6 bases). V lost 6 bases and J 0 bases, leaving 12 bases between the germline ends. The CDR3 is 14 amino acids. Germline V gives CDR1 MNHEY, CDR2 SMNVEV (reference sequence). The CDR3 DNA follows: TGTGCCAGCAGCGACCCGGGACACTCCTACGAGCAGTACTTC. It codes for CASSDPGHSYEQYF.

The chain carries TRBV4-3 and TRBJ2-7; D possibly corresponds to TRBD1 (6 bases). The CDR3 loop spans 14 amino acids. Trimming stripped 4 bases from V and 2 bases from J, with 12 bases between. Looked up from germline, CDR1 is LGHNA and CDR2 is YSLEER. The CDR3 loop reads CASSPAQGPYEQYF. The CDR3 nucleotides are TGCGCCAGCAGCCCCGCCCAGGGGCCCTACGAGCAGTACTTC.

DNA of the CDR3: TGTGCCAGCAGCGGTCGGACAGGGGAGACCTACGAGCAGTACTTC. Its protein product is CASSGRTGETYEQYF. The chain carries TRBV7-9 and TRBJ2-7; TRBD1 agrees at 9 bases. The CDR3 has 15 amino acids. The J segment lost 2 bases and the V segment lost 5 bases, leaving 7 bases of the junction unmatched. Germline CDR1 and CDR2: SEHNR and FQNEAQ (reference sequence).

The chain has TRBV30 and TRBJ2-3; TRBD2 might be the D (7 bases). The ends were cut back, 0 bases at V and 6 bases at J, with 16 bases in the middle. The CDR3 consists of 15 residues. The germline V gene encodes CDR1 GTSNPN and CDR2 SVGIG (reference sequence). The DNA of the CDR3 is TGTGCCTGGAGTGTAAAAAGGGGGAGGGTGGATACGCAGTATTTT. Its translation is CAWSVKRGRVDTQYF.

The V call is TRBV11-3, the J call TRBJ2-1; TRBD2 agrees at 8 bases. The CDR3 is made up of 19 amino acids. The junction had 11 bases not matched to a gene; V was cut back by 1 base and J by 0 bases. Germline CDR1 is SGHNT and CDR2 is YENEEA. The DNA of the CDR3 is TGTGCCAGCAGCTTAGTGGGTCTAGCGGGCAAAAGCTCCTACAATGAGCAGTTCTTC. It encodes CASSLVGLAGKSSYNEQFF.

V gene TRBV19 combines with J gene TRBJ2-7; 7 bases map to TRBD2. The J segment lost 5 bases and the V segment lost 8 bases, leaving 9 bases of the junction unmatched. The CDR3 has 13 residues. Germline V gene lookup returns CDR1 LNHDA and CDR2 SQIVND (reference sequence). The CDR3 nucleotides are TGTGCCAGTTCCGGCCGGGGGGACCACGAGCAGTACTTC. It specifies CASSGRGDHEQYF. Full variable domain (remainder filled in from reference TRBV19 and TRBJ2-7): DGGITQSPKYLFRKEGQNVTLSCEQNLNHDAMYWYRQDPGQGLRLIYYSQIVNDFQKGDIAEGYSVSREKKESFPLTVTSAQKNPTAFYLCASSGRGDHEQYFGPGTRLTVT.

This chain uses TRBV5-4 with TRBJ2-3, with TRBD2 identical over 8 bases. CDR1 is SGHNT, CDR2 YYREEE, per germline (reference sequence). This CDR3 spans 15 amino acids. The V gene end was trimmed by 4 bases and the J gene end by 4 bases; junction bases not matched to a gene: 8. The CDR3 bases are TGTGCCAGCAGCCCCACCGGGAGGGTCTCAGATACGCAGTATTTT. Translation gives CASSPTGRVSDTQYF.

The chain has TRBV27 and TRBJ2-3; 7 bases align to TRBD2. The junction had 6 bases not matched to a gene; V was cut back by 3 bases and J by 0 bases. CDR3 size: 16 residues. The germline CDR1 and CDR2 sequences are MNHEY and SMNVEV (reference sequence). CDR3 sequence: CASSFTSVTSTDTQYF. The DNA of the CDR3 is TGTGCCAGCAGTTTTACTAGCGTCACTAGCACAGATACGCAGTATTTT.

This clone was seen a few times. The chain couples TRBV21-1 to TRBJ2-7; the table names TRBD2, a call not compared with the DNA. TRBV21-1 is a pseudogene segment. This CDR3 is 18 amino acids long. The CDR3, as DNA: TGTGCCAGCATCCCGGGGCCCGGGGGCGGGAGGTGGGGCTACGAGCAGTACTTC. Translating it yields CASIPGPGGGRWGYEQYF.

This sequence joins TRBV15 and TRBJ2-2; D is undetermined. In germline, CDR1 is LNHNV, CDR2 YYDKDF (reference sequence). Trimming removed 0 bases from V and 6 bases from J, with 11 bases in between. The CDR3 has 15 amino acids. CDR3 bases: TGTGCCACCAGCAGAGAGGTAGCAGTCCCCGGGGAGCTGTTTTTT. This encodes CATSREVAVPGELFF. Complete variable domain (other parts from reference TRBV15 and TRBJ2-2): DAMVIQNPRYQVTQFGKPVTLSCSQTLNHNVMYWYQQKSSQAPKLLFHYYDKDFNNEADTPDNFQSRRPNTSFCFLDIRSPGLGDTAMYLCATSREVAVPGELFFGEGSRLTVL.

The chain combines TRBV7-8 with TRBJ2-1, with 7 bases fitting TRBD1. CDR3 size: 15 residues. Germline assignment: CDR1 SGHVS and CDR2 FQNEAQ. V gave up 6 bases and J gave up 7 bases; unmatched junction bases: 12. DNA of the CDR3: TGTGCCAGCAGTATCGGTCAGGCCAGGGGGAATGAGCAGTTCTTC. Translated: CASSIGQARGNEQFF.

The CDR3 loop is CATSREWDRKAKNIQYF. The CDR3 DNA reads as TGTGCCACCAGCAGAGAATGGGACAGAAAAGCCAAAAACATTCAGTACTTC. The chain links TRBV15 to TRBJ2-4; TRBD1 matches 7 bases. The V segment lost 0 bases and the J segment 0 bases; nucleotides outside the gene matches: 5. The CDR3 totals 17 residues. Germline V lookup: CDR1 LNHNV, CDR2 YYDKDF (reference sequence). Combining the CDR3 with reference TRBV15 and TRBJ2-4 gives the whole variable domain DAMVIQNPRYQVTQFGKPVTLSCSQTLNHNVMYWYQQKSSQAPKLLFHYYDKDFNNEADTPDNFQSRRPNTSFCFLDIRSPGLGDTAMYLCATSREWDRKAKNIQYFGAGTRLSVL.

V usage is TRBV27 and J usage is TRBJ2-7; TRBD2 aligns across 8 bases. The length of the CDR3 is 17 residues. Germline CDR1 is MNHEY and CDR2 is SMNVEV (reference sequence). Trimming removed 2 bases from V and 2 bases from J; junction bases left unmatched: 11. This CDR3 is CASSLGFSGLVAYEQYF. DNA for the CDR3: TGTGCCAGCAGTTTAGGGTTTTCGGGACTAGTCGCCTACGAGCAGTACTTC.

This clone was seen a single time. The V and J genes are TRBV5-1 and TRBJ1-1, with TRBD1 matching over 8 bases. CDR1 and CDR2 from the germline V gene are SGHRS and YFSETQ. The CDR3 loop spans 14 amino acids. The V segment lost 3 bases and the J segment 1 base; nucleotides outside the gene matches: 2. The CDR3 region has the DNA TGCGCCAGCAGCTCTGGACAGGGGAACACTGAAGCTTTCTTT. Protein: CASSSGQGNTEAFF.

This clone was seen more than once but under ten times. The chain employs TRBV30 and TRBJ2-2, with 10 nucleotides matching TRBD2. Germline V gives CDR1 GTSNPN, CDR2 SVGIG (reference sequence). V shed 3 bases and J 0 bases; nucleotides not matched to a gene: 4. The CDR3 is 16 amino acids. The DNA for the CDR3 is TGTGCCTGGAGATTTAGCGGGAGGACGAACACCGGGGAGCTGTTTTTT. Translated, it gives CAWRFSGRTNTGELFF.

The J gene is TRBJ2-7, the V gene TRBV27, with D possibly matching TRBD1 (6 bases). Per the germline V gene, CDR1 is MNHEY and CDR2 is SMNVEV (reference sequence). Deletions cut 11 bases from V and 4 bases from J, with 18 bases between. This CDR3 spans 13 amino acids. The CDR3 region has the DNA TGTGCCTCCTCACGGACAGAGAGTTACGAGCAGTACTTC. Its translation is CASSRTESYEQYF.

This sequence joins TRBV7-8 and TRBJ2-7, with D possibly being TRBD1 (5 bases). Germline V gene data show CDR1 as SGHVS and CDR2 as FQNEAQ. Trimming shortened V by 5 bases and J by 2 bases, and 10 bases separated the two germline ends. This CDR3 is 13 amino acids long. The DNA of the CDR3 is TGTGCCAGCAGCCGAGGACATACCTACGAGCAGTACTTC. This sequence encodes CASSRGHTYEQYF.

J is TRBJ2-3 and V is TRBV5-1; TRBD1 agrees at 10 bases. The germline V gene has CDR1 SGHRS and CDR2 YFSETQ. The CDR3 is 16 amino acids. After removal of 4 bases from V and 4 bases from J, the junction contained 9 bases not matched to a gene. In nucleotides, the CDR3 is TGCGCCAGCAGCCCAGGGCGGACAGGGGGTGCAGATACGCAGTATTTT. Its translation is CASSPGRTGGADTQYF.

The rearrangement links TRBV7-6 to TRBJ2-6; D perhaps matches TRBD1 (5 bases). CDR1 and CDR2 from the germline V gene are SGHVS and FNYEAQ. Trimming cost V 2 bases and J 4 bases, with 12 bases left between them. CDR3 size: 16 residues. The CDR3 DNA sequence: TGTGCCAGCAGCTTAAGTGGGGCTATCGGGGCCAACGTCCTGACTTTC. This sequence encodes CASSLSGAIGANVLTF.

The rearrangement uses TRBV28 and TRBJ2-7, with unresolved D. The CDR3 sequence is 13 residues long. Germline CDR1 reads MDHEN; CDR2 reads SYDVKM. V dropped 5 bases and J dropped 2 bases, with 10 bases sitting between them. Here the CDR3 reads CASSPSVPYEQYF. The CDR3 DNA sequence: TGTGCCAGCAGTCCCTCGGTGCCCTACGAGCAGTACTTC.

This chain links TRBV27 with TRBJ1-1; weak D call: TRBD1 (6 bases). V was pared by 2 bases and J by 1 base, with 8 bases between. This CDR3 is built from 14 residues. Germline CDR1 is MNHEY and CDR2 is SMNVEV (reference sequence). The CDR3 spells CASSLIRGNTEAFF. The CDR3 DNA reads TGTGCCAGCAGTTTAATCAGGGGGAACACTGAAGCTTTCTTT.

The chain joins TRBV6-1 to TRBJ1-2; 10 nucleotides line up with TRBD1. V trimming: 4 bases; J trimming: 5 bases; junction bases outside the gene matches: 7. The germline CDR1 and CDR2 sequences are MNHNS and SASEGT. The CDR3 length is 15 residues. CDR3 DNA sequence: TGTGCCAGCAGTGCCCTGACAGGGGGCATTTATGGCTACACCTTC. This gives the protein CASSALTGGIYGYTF.

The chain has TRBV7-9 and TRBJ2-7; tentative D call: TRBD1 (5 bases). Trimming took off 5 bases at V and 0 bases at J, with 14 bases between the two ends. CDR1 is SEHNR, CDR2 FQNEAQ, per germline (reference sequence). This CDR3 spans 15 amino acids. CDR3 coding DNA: TGTGCCAGCAGCCTCAGGGTGGGAACCTCCTACGAGCAGTACTTC. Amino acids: CASSLRVGTSYEQYF.

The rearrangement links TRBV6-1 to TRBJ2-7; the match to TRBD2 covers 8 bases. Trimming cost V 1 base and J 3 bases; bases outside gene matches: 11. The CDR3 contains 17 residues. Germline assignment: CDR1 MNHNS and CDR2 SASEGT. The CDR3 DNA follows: TGTGCCAGCAGTGAAGGCCGACCGGGAGGGGTAAGCTACGAGCAGTACTTC. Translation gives CASSEGRPGGVSYEQYF.

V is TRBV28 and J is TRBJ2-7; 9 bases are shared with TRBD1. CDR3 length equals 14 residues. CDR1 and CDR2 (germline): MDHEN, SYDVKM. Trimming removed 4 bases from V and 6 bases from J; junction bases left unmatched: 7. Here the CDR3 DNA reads TGTGCCAGCAGTTCCCCCGGGACAGGGTCCGAGCAGTACTTC. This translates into CASSSPGTGSEQYF.

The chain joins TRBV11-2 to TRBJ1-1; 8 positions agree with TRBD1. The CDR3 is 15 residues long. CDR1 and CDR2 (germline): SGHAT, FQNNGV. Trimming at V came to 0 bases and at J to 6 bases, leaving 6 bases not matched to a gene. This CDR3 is CASSLEGQGGSEAFF. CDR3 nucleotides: TGTGCCAGCAGCTTAGAAGGACAGGGTGGGTCTGAAGCTTTCTTT.

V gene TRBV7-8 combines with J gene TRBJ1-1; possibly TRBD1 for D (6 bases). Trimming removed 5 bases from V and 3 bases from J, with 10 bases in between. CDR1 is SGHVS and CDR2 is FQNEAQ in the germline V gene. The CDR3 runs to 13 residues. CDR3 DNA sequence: TGTGCCAGCAGCATACGACAGGACACTGAAGCTTTCTTT. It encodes CASSIRQDTEAFF.